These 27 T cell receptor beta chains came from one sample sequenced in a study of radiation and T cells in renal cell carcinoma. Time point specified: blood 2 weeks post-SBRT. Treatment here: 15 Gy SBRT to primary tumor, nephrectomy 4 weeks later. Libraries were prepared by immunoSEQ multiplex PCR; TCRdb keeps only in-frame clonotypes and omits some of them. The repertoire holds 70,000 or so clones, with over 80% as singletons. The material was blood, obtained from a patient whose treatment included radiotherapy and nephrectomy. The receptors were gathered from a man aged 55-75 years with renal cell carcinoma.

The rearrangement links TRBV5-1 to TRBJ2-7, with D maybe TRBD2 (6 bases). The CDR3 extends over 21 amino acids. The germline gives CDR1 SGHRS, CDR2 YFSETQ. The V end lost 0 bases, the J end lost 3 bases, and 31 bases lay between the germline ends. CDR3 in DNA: TGCGCCAGCAGCTTGGGGATTTATGGACACTCAACTAGGCGGGACCACTACGAGCAGTACTTC. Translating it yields CASSLGIYGHSTRRDHYEQYF. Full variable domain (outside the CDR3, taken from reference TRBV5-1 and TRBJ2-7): KAGVTQTPRYLIKTRGQQVTLSCSPISGHRSVSWYQQTPGQGLQFLFEYFSETQRNKGNFPGRFSGRQFSNSRSEMNVSTLELGDSALYLCASSLGIYGHSTRRDHYEQYFGPGTRLTVT.

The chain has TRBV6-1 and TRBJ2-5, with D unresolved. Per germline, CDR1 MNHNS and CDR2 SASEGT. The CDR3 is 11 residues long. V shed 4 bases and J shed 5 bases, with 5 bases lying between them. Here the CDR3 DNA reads TGTGCCAGCAGTGTTTGGGAGACCCAGTACTTC. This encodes CASSVWETQYF.

CDR3 DNA sequence: TGTGCCAGCAGTTCAATCTTCTTTTACGAGCAGTACTTC. Protein sequence: CASSSIFFYEQYF. The chain is built from TRBV28 and TRBJ2-7; no clear D. The germline V gene encodes CDR1 MDHEN and CDR2 SYDVKM. Trimming left V 4 bases short and J 4 bases short, with 11 bases between. CDR3 length: 13 residues. Full variable domain (outside the CDR3, taken from reference TRBV28 and TRBJ2-7): DVKVTQSSRYLVKRTGEKVFLECVQDMDHENMFWYRQDPGLGLRLIYFSYDVKMKEKGDIPEGYSVSREKKERFSLILESASTNQTSMYLCASSSIFFYEQYFGPGTRLTVT.

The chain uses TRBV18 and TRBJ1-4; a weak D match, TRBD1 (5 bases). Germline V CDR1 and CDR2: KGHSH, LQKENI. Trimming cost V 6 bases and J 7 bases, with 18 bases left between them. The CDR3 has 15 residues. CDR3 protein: CASSYGGRGREKLFF. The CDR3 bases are TGTGCCAGCTCTTACGGAGGAAGGGGCCGTGAAAAACTGTTTTTT.

CDR3 in DNA: TGCGCCAGCAGCTTGGCCTATGTGGCTAGCGGGACAGTACCCTACGAGCAGTACTTC. Translating it yields CASSLAYVASGTVPYEQYF. The chain has TRBV5-1 and TRBJ2-7; TRBD2 matches 9 bases. The ends lost 0 bases at V and 2 bases at J; junction bases unmatched: 15. This CDR3 spans 19 amino acids. The germline V gene has CDR1 SGHRS and CDR2 YFSETQ.

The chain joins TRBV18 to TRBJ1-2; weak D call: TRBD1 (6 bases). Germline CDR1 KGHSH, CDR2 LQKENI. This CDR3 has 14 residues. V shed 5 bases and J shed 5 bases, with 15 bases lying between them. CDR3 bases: TGTGCCAGCTCATCCGAGGGGACAATTTATGGCTACACCTTC. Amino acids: CASSSEGTIYGYTF.

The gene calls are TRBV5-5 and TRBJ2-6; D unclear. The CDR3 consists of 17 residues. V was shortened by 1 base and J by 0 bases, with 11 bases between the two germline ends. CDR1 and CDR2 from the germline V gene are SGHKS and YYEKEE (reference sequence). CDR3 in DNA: TGTGCCAGCAGCTTGTCCCTCACCGGCTCTGGGGCCAACGTCCTGACTTTC. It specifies CASSLSLTGSGANVLTF.

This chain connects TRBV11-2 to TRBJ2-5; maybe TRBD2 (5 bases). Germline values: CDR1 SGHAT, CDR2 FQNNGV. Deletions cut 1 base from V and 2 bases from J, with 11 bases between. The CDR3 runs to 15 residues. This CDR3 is CASSLAPGIQETQYF. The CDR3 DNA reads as TGTGCCAGCAGCTTAGCCCCGGGAATTCAAGAGACCCAGTACTTC.

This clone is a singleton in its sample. The CDR3 DNA reads as TGTGCCAGCAGTCTGGACAGTGGTAGCGAGCAGTACTTC. Its translation: CASSLDSGSEQYF. The chain joins TRBV6-1 to TRBJ2-7, with D perhaps matching TRBD1 (6 bases). The CDR3 runs to 13 residues. Trimming pared 5 bases from V and 6 bases from J, leaving 14 bases between. Germline values: CDR1 MNHNS, CDR2 SASEGT.

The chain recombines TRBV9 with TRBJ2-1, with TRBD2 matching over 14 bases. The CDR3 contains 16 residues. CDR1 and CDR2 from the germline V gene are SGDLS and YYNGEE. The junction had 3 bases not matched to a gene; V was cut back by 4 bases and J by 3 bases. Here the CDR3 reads CASSFGTSGSYNEQFF. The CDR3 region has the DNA TGTGCCAGCAGCTTCGGGACTAGCGGGAGCTACAATGAGCAGTTCTTC.

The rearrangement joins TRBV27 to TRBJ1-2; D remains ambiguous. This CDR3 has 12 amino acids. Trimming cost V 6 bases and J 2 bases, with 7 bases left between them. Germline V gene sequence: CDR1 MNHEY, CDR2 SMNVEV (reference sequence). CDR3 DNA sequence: TGTGCCAGCAGACGGGCGAACTATGGCTACACCTTC. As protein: CASRRANYGYTF.

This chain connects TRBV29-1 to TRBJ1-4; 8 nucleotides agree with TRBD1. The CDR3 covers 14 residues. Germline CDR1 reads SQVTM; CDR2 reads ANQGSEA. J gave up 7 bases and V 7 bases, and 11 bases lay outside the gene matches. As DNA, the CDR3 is TGCAGCGCGGGCGGCAGGGGGCATGGTGAAAAACTGTTTTTT. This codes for CSAGGRGHGEKLFF.

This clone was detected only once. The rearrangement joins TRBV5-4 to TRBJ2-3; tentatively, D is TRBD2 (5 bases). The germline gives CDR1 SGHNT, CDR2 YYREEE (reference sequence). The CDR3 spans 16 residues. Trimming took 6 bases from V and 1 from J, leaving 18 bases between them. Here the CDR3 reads CASKRWSVQGTDTQYF. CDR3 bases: TGTGCCAGCAAGCGGTGGAGTGTGCAGGGCACAGATACGCAGTATTTT.

This CDR3 reads CASSLNEETQYF. The CDR3 DNA is TGTGCCAGCAGCTTAAATGAAGAGACCCAGTACTTC. The chain combines TRBV7-9 with TRBJ2-5; no firm D call. Trimming took 2 bases from V and 3 from J, leaving 4 bases between them. Germline loops: CDR1 SEHNR, CDR2 FQNEAQ (reference sequence). The CDR3 consists of 12 residues.

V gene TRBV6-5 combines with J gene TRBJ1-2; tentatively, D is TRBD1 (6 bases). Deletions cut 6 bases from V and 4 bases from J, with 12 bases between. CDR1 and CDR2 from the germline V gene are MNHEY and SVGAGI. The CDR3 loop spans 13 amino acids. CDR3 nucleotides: TGTGCCAGCAGGACCCCAGGGGCCTATGGCTACACCTTC. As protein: CASRTPGAYGYTF.

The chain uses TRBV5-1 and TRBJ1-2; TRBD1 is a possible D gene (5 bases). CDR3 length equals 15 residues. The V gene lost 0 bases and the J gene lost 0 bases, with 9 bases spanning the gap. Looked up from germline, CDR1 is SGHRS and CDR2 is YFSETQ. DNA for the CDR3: TGCGCCAGCAGCTTGGCCGGGGGGGCTAACTATGGCTACACCTTC. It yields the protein CASSLAGGANYGYTF.

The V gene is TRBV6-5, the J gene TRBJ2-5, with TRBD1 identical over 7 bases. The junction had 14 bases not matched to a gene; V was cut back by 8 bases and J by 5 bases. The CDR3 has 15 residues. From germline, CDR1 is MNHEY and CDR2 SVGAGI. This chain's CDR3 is CASSLSTGVVETQYF. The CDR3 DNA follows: TGTGCCAGCTCACTATCCACAGGGGTGGTGGAGACCCAGTACTTC.

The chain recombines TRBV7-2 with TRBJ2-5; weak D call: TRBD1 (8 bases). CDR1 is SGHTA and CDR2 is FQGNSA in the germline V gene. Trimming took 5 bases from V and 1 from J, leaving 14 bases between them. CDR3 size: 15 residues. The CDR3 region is CASSETGGGQETQYF. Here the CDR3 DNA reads TGTGCCAGCAGCGAAACAGGGGGGGGCCAAGAGACCCAGTACTTC.

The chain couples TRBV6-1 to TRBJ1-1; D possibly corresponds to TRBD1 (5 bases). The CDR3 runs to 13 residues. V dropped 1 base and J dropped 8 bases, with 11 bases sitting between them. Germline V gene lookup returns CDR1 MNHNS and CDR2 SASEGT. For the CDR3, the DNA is TGTGCCAGCAGTGAAGGGAGGGGACGCGAAGCTTTCTTT. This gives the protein CASSEGRGREAFF.

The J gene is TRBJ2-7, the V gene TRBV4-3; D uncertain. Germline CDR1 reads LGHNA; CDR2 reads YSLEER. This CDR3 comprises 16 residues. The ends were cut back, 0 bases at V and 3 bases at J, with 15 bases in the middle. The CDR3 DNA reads TGCGCCAGCAGCCAAGATCTGGCCAGCAGCTACTACGAGCAGTACTTC. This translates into CASSQDLASSYYEQYF.

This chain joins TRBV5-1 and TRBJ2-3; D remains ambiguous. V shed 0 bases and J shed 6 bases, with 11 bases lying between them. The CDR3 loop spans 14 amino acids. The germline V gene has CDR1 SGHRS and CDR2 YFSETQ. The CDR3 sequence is CASSLEGGKDTQYF. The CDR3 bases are TGCGCCAGCAGCTTGGAAGGTGGGAAGGATACGCAGTATTTT.

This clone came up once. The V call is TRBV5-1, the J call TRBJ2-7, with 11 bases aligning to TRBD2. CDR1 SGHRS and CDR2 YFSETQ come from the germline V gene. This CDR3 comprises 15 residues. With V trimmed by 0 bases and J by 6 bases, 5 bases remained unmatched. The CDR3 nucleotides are TGCGCCAGCAGCTTGGGGTGGGGGACTAGCGGCGAGCAGTACTTC. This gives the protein CASSLGWGTSGEQYF.

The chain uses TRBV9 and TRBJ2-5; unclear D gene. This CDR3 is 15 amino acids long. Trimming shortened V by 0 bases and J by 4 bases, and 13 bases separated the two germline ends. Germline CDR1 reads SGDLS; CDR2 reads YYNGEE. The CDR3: CASSVAGGQRETQYF. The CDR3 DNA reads TGTGCCAGCAGCGTAGCGGGTGGGCAAAGAGAGACCCAGTACTTC.

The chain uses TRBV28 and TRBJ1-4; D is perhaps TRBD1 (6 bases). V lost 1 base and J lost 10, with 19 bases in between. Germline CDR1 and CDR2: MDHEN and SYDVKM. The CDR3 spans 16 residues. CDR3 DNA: TGTGCCAGCAGTTTATACTCCCAGCAGGGGCGGCGAAAACTGTTTTTT. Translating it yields CASSLYSQQGRRKLFF.

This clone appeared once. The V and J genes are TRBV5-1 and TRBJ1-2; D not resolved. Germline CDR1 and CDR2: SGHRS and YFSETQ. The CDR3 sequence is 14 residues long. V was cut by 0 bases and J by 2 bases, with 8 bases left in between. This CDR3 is CASSLEAGNYGYTF. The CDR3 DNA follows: TGCGCCAGCAGCTTGGAGGCGGGGAACTATGGCTACACCTTC.

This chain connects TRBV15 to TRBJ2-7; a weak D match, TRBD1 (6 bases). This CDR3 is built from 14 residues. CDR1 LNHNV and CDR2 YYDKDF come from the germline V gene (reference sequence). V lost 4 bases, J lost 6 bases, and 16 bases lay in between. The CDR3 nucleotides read TGTGCCACCAGCATCGCTCCAGGGGTAGGCGAGCAGTACTTC. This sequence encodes CATSIAPGVGEQYF.

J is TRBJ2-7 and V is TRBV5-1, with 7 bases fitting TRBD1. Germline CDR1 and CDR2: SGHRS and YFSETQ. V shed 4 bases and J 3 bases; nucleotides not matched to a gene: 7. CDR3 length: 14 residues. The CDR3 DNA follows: TGCGCCAGCAGCCCACAGGGGCCCTTCTACGAGCAGTACTTC. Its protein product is CASSPQGPFYEQYF.